These 16 T cell receptor beta chains share one sample of origin, sequenced in a study of untreated major depressive disorder. Study results and limitations: CD4+ T cells from depressed patients used TRBV05-01 (Vbeta 5.1) more often than controls.

The assay was immunoSEQ multiplex PCR, and TCRdb's table has in-frame clones only and misses some. This table has about 25,000 clones, roughly nine tenths appearing once. Their recognized antigens are unknown. The sequencing sample was made of CD4+ T cells from PBMCs. These receptors were taken from a woman aged 25 to 39 with major depressive disorder.

The chain recombines TRBV4-2 with TRBJ2-7; 8 bases are shared with TRBD2. V was clipped by 1 base and J by 6 bases; unmatched bases: 5. The length of the CDR3 is 14 residues. Germline V gene sequence: CDR1 LGHNA, CDR2 YNFKEQ. The CDR3 sequence: CASSQVTSAPEQYF. In DNA form, the CDR3 reads TGTGCCAGCAGCCAAGTGACTAGCGCGCCCGAGCAGTACTTC.

V usage is TRBV7-2 and J usage is TRBJ2-3, with TRBD1 matching 8 bases. Germline values: CDR1 SGHTA, CDR2 FQGNSA. The CDR3 length is 11 residues. After removal of 8 bases from V and 13 bases from J, the junction contained 8 bases not matched to a gene. Here the CDR3 reads CASSGTGSKYF. The CDR3 coding sequence is TGTGCCAGCTCCGGGACAGGTTCGAAGTATTTT.

This clone was recorded once. V gene TRBV7-3 combines with J gene TRBJ1-5; the D is unclear. Germline V gene data show CDR1 as SGHTA and CDR2 as FQGTGA. This CDR3 contains 11 residues. V lost 4 bases to trimming and J lost 5 bases, with 3 bases between them. The CDR3 nucleotides are TGTGCCAGCAGCTACGATCAGCCCCAGCATTTT. This sequence encodes CASSYDQPQHF.

The rearrangement uses TRBV5-4 and TRBJ2-1, with a weak D call TRBD2 (6 bases). The V gene lost 4 bases and the J gene lost 3 bases, with 17 bases spanning the gap. CDR1 and CDR2 (germline): SGHNT, YYREEE (reference sequence). The CDR3 runs to 16 residues. The DNA for the CDR3 is TGTGCCAGCAGCGTGGCTGCGGGACGGAGCTACAATGAGCAGTTCTTC. Its protein product is CASSVAAGRSYNEQFF.

This clone was seen a single time. The chain carries TRBV2 and TRBJ2-7, with 10 bases lining up with TRBD1. This CDR3 region has 14 residues. The V gene end was trimmed by 7 bases and the J gene end by 2 bases; junction bases not matched to a gene: 5. Per the germline V gene, CDR1 is SNHLY and CDR2 is FYNNEI. This chain's CDR3 is CASMVGTGAYEQYF. As DNA, the CDR3 is TGTGCCAGCATGGTCGGGACAGGGGCCTACGAGCAGTACTTC.

This chain connects TRBV10-2 to TRBJ1-2; 7 bases are shared with TRBD1. Per the germline V gene, CDR1 is WSHSY and CDR2 is SAAADI. The CDR3 contains 15 residues. The J segment lost 0 bases and the V segment lost 4 bases, leaving 5 bases of the junction unmatched. The CDR3 loop is CASSARDSTNYGYTF. The CDR3 region has the DNA TGCGCCAGCAGTGCCAGGGACAGCACTAACTATGGCTACACCTTC.

The chain recombines TRBV4-2 with TRBJ2-3, with unresolved D. The ends were cut back, 0 bases at V and 6 bases at J, with 13 bases in the middle. The CDR3 is made up of 15 amino acids. Looked up from germline, CDR1 is LGHNA and CDR2 is YNFKEQ. The CDR3 DNA sequence: TGTGCCAGCAGCCAAGAACTTGACCCGAGGGATACGCAGTATTTT. Amino acid sequence: CASSQELDPRDTQYF.

This clone was counted once. The chain employs TRBV5-1 and TRBJ2-5; D is unclear. Germline CDR1 reads SGHRS; CDR2 reads YFSETQ. Trimming stripped 0 bases from V and 2 bases from J, with 5 bases between. This CDR3 is 13 amino acids long. The CDR3 nucleotides read TGCGCCAGCAGCTTGGGACCACAAGAGACCCAGTACTTC. Translated, it gives CASSLGPQETQYF.

CDR3 coding DNA: TGTGCCAGCACCCCAATCCAGGGGGCTGAAAAACTGTTTTTT. Its protein product is CASTPIQGAEKLFF. V is TRBV5-8 and J is TRBJ1-4; TRBD1 matches 8 bases. This CDR3 has 14 residues. CDR1 is SGHTS, CDR2 YDEGEE, per germline. The ends lost 6 bases at V and 7 bases at J; junction bases unmatched: 8.

The CDR3 reads CASGLGRGRMTSYNEQFF. The CDR3 coding sequence is TGTGCTAGTGGTTTGGGCCGTGGGCGGATGACCTCCTACAATGAGCAGTTCTTC. The chain recombines TRBV12-5 with TRBJ2-1; no firm D call. Trimming removed 1 base from V and 0 bases from J, with 16 bases in between. CDR1 LGHNT and CDR2 FRNRAP come from the germline V gene. The CDR3 runs to 18 residues.

This clone showed up just once. The V gene is TRBV16, the J gene TRBJ2-2; D unresolved. The V gene lost 3 bases and the J gene lost 13 bases, with 6 bases spanning the gap. Germline CDR1 reads KGHSY; CDR2 reads FQNENV. The CDR3 runs 10 residues. CDR3 sequence reads: CASSQNRLFF. DNA of the CDR3: TGTGCCAGCAGCCAGAACAGGCTGTTTTTT.

The CDR3 sequence: CASSRTSYEQYF. The CDR3 DNA sequence: TGTGCCAGCAGTCGAACAAGCTACGAGCAGTACTTC. This chain uses TRBV11-2 with TRBJ2-7; D ambiguous. This CDR3 comprises 12 residues. CDR1 is SGHAT, CDR2 FQNNGV, per germline. The V and J ends lost 6 bases and 3 bases respectively, with 9 bases between them.

This clone was detected only a few times. This chain links TRBV5-1 with TRBJ2-7, with D possibly being TRBD2 (7 bases). V lost 4 bases, J lost 4 bases, and 15 bases lay in between. CDR1 and CDR2 (germline): SGHRS, YFSETQ. The CDR3 spans 14 residues. CDR3 sequence: CASSPKGGDYEQYF. The CDR3, as DNA: TGCGCCAGCAGCCCCAAGGGGGGGGATTACGAGCAGTACTTC.

This clone appeared a few times. This chain connects TRBV4-3 to TRBJ1-6; D uncertain. Per the germline V gene, CDR1 is LGHNA and CDR2 is YSLEER. V lost 4 bases to trimming and J lost 9 bases, with 16 bases between them. The CDR3 runs to 15 residues. CDR3 loop: CASSLSYGQSSPLHF. The CDR3 nucleotides are TGCGCCAGCAGCCTTAGCTACGGGCAGAGTTCACCCCTCCACTTT.

To note about this clone: A junction end diverges from the germline sequence, so it may reflect a read error. The J gene is TRBJ2-7, the V gene TRBV11-2, with D perhaps matching TRBD2 (6 bases). The CDR3 spans 13 residues. The germline V gene encodes CDR1 SGHAT and CDR2 FQNNGV. This chain's CDR3 is CASSLDGQGGSLF. CDR3 nucleotides: TGTGCCAGCAGCTTAGACGGGCAGGGAGGATCCCTCTTC.

CDR3 loop: CASSLGPANPEAFF. The CDR3 nucleotides are TGCGCCAGCAGCTTGGGGCCCGCGAATCCCGAAGCTTTCTTT. The gene calls are TRBV5-1 and TRBJ1-1; D unclear. The CDR3 runs to 14 residues. Germline V gene lookup returns CDR1 SGHRS and CDR2 YFSETQ. V lost 0 bases to trimming and J lost 8 bases, with 14 bases between them.